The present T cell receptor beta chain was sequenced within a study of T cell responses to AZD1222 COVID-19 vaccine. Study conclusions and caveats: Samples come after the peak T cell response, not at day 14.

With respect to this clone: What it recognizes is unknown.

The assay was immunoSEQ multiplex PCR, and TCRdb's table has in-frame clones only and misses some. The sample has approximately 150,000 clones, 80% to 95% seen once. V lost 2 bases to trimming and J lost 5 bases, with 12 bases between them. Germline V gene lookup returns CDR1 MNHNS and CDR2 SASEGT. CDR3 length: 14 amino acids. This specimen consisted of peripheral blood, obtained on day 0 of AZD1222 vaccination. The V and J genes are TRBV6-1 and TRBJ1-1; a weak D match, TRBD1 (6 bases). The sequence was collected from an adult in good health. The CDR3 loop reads CASSEKGRGTEAFF. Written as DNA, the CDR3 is TGTGCCAGCAGTGAAAAGGGAAGGGGGACTGAAGCTTTCTTT.